The clone carrying this T cell receptor (beta chain) was seen ten or more times. The antigen remains unidentified. The CDR3 contains 14 residues. Trimming cost V 6 bases and J 3 bases, with 12 bases left between them. These data come from a study of CD8 T cells in ankylosing spondylitis. Findings and limits, study-wide: Disease-associated clones were reportedly significantly overrepresented in matched ankylosing spondylitis synovial fluid. Those disease-linked clones were CD8+; they were also relatively rare in peripheral blood.

Quantitative barcoded 5'-RACE was used to prepare TCR beta libraries. TCRdb reprocessed the 5' RACE reads with MiXCR, giving one entry per CDR3 protein. The table has about 300,000 distinct CDR3 sequences, less than 25% seen once; the top ten hold about 3.5%. Material for sequencing was blood, either unsorted or a sorted T cell fraction (not recorded which). The J gene is TRBJ2-1, the V gene TRBV12-3 or TRBV12-4; D is unresolved. The receptor was derived from a female donor with ankylosing spondylitis or in good health (not recorded which). The CDR3 sequence is CASRNSGGYNEQFF. The CDR3 bases are TGTGCCAGCAGGAACTCGGGCGGCTACAATGAGCAGTTCTTC.